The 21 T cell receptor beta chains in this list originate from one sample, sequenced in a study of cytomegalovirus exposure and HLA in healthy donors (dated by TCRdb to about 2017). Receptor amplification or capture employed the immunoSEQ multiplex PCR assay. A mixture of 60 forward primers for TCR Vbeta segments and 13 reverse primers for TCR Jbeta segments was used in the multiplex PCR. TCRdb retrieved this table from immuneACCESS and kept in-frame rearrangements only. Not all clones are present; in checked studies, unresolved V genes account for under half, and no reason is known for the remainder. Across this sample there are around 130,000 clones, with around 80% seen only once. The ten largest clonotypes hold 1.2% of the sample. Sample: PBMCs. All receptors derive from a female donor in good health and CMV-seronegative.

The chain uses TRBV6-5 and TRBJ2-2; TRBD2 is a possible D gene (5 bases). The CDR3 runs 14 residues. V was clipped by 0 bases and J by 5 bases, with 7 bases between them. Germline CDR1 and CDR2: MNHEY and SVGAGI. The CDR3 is CASSYSPGTGELFF. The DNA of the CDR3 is TGTGCCAGCAGTTACTCGCCGGGAACCGGGGAGCTGTTTTTT.

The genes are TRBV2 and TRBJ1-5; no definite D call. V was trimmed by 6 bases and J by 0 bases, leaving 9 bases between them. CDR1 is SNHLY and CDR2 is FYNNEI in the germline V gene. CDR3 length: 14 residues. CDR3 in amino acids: CASRYSYSNQPQHF. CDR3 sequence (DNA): TGTGCCAGCAGATACAGTTATAGCAATCAGCCCCAGCATTTT.

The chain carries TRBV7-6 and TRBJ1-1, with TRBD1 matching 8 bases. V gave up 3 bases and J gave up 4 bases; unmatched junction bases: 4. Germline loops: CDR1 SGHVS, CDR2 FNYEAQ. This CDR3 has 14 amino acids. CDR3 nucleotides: TGTGCCAGCAGCTTCCCAACAGGGGGCACTGAAGCTTTCTTT. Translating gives CASSFPTGGTEAFF.

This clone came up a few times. CDR3 bases: TGCGCCAGCAGCTCGACAGAGAAGAACACTGAAGCTTTCTTT. Residues: CASSSTEKNTEAFF. The gene calls are TRBV5-1 and TRBJ1-1; D is perhaps TRBD1 (5 bases). The germline V gene encodes CDR1 SGHRS and CDR2 YFSETQ. Trimming stripped 3 bases from V and 1 base from J, with 10 bases between. This CDR3 contains 14 residues.

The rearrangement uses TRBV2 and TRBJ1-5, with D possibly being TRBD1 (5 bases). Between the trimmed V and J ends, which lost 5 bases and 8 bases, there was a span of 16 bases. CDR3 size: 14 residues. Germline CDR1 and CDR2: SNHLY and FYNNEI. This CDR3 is CASSFRDYGEPQHF. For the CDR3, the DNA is TGTGCCAGCAGTTTCCGGGACTATGGGGAGCCCCAGCATTTT. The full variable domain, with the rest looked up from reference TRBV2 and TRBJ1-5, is EPEVTQTPSHQVTQMGQEVILRCVPISNHLYFYWYRQILGQKVEFLVSFYNNEISEKSEIFDDQFSVERPDGSNFTLKIRSTKLEDSAMYFCASSFRDYGEPQHFGDGTRLSIL.

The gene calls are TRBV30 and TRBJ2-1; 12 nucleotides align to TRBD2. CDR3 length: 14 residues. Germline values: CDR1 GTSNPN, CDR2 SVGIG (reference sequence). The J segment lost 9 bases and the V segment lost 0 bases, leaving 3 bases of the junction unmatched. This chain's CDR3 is CAWSVTSGRSEQFF. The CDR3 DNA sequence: TGTGCCTGGAGTGTCACTAGCGGGAGGAGTGAGCAGTTCTTC.

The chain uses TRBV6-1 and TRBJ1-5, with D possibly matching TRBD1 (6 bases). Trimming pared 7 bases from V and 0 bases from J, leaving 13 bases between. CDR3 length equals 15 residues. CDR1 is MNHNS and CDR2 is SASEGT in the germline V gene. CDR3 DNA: TGTGCCAGCATCGAAGGGACACATAGCAATCAGCCCCAGCATTTT. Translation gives CASIEGTHSNQPQHF.

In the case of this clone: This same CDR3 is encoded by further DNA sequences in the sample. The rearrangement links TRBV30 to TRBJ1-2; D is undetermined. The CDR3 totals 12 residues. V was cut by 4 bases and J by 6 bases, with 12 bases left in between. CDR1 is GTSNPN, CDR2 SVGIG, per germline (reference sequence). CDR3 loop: CAWTPFRDGYTF. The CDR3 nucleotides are TGTGCCTGGACCCCTTTCCGGGATGGCTACACCTTC. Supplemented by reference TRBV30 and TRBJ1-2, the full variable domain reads SQTIHQWPATLVQPVGSPLSLECTVEGTSNPNLYWYRQAAGRGLQLLFYSVGIGQISSEVPQNLSASRPQDRQFILSSKKLLLSDSGFYLCAWTPFRDGYTFGSGTRLTVV.

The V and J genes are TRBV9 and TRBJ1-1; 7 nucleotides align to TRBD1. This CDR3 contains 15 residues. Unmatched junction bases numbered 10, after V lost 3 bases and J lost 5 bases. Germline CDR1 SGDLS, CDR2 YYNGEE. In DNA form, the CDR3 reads TGTGCCAGCAGCGCAGGGCCGACAGGGTGGACTGAAGCTTTCTTT. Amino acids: CASSAGPTGWTEAFF.

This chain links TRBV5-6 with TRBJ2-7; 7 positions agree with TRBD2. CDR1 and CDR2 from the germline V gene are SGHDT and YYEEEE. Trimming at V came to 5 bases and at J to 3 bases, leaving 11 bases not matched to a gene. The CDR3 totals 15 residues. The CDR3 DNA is TGTGCCAGCAGTATCGGCGGGAGAAGTGGCTACGAGCAGTACTTC. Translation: CASSIGGRSGYEQYF.

The CDR3 here is CASSIHNTNEQFF. CDR3 bases: TGTGCCAGCAGTATACACAACACCAATGAGCAGTTCTTC. The rearrangement uses TRBV27 and TRBJ2-1; unclear D gene. CDR3 length: 13 amino acids. Trimming stripped 5 bases from V and 6 bases from J, with 11 bases between. Germline-derived CDR1 and CDR2 are MNHEY and SMNVEV (reference sequence).

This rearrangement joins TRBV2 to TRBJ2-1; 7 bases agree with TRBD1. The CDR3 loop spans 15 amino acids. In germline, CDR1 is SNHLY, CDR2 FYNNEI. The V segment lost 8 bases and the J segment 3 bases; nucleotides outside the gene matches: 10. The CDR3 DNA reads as TGTGCCAGCCCCAAGGGGCAGGGGGTCTACAATGAGCAGTTCTTC. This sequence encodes CASPKGQGVYNEQFF.

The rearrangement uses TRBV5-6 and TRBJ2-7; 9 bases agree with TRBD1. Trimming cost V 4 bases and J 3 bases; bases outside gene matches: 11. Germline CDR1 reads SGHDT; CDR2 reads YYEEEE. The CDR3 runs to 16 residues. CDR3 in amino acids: CASSPGEGQGLYEQYF. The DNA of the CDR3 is TGTGCCAGCAGCCCTGGAGAGGGACAGGGACTCTACGAGCAGTACTTC.

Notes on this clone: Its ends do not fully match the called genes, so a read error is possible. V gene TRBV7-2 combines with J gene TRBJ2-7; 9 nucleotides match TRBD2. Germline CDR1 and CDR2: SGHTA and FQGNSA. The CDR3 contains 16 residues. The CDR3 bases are TGTGCCAGCAGCTTAGCTCAGACTAGCGGAACCTACGAGAAGTACTTC. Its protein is CASSLAQTSGTYEKYF.

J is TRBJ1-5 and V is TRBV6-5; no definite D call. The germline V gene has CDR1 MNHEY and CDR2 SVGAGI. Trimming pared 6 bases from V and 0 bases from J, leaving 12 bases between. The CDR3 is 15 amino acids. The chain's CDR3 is CASSNRLHSNQPQHF. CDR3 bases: TGTGCCAGCAGCAACCGACTCCATAGCAATCAGCCCCAGCATTTT.

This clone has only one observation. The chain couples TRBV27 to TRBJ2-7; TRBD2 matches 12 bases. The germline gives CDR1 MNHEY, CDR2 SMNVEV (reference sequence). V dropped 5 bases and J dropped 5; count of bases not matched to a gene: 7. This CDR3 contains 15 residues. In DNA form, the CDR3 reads TGTGCCAGCAGTCCAAGACTAGCGGGAGAGCACGAGCAGTACTTC. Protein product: CASSPRLAGEHEQYF.

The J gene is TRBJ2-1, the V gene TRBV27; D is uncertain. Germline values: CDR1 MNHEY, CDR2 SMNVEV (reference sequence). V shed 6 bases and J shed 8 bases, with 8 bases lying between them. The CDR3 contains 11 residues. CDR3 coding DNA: TGTGCCAGCAGCGGAGCTTATGAGCAGTTCTTC. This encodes CASSGAYEQFF.

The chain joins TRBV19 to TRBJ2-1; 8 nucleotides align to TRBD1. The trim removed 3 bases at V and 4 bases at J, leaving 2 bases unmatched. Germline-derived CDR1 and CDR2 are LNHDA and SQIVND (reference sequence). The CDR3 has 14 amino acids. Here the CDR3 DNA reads TGTGCCAGTAGTATCGGGACAGGATACAATGAGCAGTTCTTC. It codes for CASSIGTGYNEQFF. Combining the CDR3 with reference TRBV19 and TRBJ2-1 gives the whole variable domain DGGITQSPKYLFRKEGQNVTLSCEQNLNHDAMYWYRQDPGQGLRLIYYSQIVNDFQKGDIAEGYSVSREKKESFPLTVTSAQKNPTAFYLCASSIGTGYNEQFFGPGTRLTVL.

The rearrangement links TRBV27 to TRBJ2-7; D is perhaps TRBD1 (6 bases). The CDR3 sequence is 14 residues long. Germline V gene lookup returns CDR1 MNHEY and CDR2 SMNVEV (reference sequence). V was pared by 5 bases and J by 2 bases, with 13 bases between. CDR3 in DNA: TGTGCCAGCAGTCCTCCGGGACAAGCCTACGAGCAGTACTTC. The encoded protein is CASSPPGQAYEQYF.

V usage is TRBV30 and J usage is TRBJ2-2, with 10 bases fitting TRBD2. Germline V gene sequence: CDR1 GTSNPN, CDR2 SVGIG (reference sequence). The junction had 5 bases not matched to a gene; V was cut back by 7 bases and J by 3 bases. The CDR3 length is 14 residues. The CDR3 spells CAFPAGGYTGELFF. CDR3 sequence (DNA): TGTGCCTTCCCAGCGGGAGGGTACACCGGGGAGCTGTTTTTT.

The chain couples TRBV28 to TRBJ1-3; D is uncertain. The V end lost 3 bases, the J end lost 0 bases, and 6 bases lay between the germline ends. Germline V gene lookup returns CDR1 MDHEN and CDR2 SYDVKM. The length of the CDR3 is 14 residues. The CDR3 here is CASSFSYSGNTIYF. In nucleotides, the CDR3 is TGTGCCAGCAGTTTTTCCTACTCTGGAAACACCATATATTTT.